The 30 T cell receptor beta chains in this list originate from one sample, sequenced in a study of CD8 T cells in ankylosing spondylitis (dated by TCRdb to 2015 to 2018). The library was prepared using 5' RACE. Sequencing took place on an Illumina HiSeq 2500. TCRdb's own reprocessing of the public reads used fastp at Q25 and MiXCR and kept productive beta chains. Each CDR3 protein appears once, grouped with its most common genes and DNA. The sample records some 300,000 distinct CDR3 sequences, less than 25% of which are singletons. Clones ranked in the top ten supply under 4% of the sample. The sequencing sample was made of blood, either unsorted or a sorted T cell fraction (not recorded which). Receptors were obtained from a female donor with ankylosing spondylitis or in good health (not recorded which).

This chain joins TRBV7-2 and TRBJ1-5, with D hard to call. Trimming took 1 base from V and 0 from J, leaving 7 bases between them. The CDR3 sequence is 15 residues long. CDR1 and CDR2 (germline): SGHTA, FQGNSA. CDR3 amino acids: CASSLVGDSNQPQHF. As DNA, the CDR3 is TGTGCCAGCAGCTTAGTTGGTGATAGCAATCAGCCCCAGCATTTT. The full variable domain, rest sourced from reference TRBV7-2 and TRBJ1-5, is GAGVSQSPSNKVTEKGKDVELRCDPISGHTALYWYRQSLGQGLEFLIYFQGNSAPDKSGLPSDRFSAERTGGSVSTLTIQRTQQEDSAVYLCASSLVGDSNQPQHFGDGTRLSIL.

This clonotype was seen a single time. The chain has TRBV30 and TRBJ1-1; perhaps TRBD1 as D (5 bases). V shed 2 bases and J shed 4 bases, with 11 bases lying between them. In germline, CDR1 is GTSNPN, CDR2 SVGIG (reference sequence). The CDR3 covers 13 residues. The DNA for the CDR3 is TGTGCCTGGAGTACCGGAAGGGGCACTGAAGCTTTCTTT. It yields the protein CAWSTGRGTEAFF.

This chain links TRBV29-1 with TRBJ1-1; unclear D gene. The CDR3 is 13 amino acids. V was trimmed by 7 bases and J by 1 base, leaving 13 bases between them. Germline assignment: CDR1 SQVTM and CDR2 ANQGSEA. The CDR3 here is CSAAGGPNTEAFF. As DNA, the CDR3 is TGCAGCGCAGCAGGAGGCCCGAACACTGAAGCTTTCTTT.

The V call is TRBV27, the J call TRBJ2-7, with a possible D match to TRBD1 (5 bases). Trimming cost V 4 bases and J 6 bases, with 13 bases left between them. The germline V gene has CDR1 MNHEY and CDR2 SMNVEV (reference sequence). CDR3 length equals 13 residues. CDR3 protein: CASSWGRQGEQYF. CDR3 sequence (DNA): TGTGCCAGCAGTTGGGGCAGGCAGGGCGAGCAGTACTTC.

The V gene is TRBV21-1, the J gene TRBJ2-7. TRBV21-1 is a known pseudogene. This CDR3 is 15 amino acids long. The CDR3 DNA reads TGTGCCAGCAGCCCTACAGTAAACCTAATCTACGAGCAGTACTTC. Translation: CASSPTVNLIYEQYF.

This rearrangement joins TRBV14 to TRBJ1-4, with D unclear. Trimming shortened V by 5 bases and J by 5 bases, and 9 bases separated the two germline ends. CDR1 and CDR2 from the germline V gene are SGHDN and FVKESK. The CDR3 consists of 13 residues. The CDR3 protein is CASSVHSNEKLFF. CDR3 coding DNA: TGTGCCAGCAGCGTGCACAGCAATGAAAAACTGTTTTTT.

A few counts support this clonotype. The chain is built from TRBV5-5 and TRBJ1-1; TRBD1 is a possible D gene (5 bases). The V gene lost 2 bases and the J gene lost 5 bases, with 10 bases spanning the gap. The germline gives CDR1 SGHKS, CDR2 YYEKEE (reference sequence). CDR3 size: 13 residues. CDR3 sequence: CASSLRGVTEAFF. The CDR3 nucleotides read TGTGCCAGCAGCTTACGGGGGGTAACTGAAGCTTTCTTT.

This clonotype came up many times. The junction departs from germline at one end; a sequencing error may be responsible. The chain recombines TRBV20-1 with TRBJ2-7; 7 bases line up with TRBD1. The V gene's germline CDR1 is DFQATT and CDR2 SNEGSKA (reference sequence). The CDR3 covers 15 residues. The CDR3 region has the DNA TGCAGTGCGAGAGAGGGGCGGACAGGAAGGTACGAGCAGTACTTC. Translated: CSAREGRTGRYEQYF.

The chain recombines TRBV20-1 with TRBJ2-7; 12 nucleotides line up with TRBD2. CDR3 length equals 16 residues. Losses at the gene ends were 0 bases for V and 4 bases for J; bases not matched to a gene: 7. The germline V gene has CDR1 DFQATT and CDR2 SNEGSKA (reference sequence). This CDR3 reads CSARDRLAGGPYEQYF. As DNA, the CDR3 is TGCAGTGCTAGAGATCGGCTAGCGGGAGGGCCTTACGAGCAGTACTTC.

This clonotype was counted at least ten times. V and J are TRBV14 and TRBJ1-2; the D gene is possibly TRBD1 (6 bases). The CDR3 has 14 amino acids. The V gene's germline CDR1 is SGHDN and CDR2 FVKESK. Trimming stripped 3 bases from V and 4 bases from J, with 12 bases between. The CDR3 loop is CASSQLQGIYGYTF. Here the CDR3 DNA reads TGTGCCAGCAGCCAGCTACAGGGAATCTATGGCTACACCTTC.

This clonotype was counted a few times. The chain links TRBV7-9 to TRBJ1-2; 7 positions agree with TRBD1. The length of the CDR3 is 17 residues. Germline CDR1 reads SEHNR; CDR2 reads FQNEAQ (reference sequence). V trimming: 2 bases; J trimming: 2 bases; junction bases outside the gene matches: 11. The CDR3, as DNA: TGTGCCAGCAGCTTAACCGATACGGACAGGATCAACTATGGCTACACCTTC. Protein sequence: CASSLTDTDRINYGYTF.

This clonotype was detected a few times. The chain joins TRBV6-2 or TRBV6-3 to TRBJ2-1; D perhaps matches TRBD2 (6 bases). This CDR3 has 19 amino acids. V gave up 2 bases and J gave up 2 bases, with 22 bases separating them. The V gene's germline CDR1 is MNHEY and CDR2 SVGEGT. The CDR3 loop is CASSYPVHGRRAPYNEQFF. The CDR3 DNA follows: TGTGCCAGCAGTTACCCCGTCCACGGTCGGAGGGCCCCCTACAATGAGCAGTTCTTC.

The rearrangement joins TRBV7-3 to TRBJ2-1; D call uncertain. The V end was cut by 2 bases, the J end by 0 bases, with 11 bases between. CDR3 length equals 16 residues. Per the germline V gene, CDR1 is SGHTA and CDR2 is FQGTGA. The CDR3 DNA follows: TGTGCCAGCAGCTTAGAAAGCGAGAGCTCCTACAATGAGCAGTTCTTC. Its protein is CASSLESESSYNEQFF.

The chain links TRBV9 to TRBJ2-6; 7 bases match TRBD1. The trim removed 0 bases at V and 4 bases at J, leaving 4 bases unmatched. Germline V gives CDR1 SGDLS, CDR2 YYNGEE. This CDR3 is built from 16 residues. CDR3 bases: TGTGCCAGCAGCGTAGTTAGGGGGCCCGGGGCCAACGTCCTGACTTTC. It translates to CASSVVRGPGANVLTF. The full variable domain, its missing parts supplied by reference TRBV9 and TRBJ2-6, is DSGVTQTPKHLITATGQRVTLRCSPRSGDLSVYWYQQSLDQGLQFLIQYYNGEERAKGNILERFSAQQFPDLHSELNLSSLELGDSALYFCASSVVRGPGANVLTFGAGSRLTVL.

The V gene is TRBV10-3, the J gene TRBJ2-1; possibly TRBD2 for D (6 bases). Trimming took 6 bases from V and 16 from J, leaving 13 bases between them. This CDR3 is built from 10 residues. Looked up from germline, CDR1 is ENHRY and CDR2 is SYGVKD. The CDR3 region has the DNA TGTGCCATCAGCCGTATGGGGGGTTTCTTC. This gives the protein CAISRMGGFF.

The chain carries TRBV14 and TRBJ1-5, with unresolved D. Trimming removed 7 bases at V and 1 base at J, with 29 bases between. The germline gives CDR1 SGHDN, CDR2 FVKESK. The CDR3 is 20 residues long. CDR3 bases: TGTGCCAGCAATCCTCACGGCACCACGCGGGGTTCCCTGAGCAATCAGCCCCAGCATTTT. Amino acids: CASNPHGTTRGSLSNQPQHF.

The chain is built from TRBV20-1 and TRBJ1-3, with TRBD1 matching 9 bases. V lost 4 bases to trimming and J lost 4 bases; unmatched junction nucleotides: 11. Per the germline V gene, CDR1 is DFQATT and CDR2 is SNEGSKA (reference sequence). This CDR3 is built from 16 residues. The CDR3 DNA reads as TGCAGTGCTACTTTCACAGGGGGCCGGCGCGGAAACACCATATATTTT. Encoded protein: CSATFTGGRRGNTIYF.

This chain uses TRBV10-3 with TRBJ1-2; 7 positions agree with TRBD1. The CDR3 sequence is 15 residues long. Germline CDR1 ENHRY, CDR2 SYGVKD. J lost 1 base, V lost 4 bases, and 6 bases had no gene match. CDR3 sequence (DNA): TGTGCCATCAGTGCGGGGGACAGCAGTAACTATGGCTACACCTTC. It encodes CAISAGDSSNYGYTF.

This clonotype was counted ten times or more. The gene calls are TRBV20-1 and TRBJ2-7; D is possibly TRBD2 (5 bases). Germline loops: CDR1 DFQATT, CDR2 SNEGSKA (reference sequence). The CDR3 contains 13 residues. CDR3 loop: CSKAGNGRYEQYF. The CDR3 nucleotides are TGCAGCAAGGCCGGAAATGGGAGATACGAGCAGTACTTC.

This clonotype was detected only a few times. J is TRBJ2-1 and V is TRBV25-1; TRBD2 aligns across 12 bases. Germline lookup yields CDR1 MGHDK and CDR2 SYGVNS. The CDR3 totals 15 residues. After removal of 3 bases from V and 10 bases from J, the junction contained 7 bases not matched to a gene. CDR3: CASSDQTSGSNEQFF. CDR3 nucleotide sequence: TGTGCCAGCAGTGATCAGACTAGCGGGAGCAACGAGCAGTTCTTC.

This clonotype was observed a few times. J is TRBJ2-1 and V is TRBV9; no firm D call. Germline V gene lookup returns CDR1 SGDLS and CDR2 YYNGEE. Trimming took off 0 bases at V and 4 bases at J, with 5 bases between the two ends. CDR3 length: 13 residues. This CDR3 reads CASSVVPYNEQFF. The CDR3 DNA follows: TGTGCCAGCAGCGTAGTCCCTTACAATGAGCAGTTCTTC.

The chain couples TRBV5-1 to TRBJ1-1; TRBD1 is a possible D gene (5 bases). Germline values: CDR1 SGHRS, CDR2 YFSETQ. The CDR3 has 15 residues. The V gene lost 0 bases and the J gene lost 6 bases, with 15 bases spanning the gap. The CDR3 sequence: CASSLDQGEGAEAFF. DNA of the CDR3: TGCGCCAGCAGCTTGGATCAGGGTGAGGGAGCTGAAGCTTTCTTT. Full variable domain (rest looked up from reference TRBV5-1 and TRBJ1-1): KAGVTQTPRYLIKTRGQQVTLSCSPISGHRSVSWYQQTPGQGLQFLFEYFSETQRNKGNFPGRFSGRQFSNSRSEMNVSTLELGDSALYLCASSLDQGEGAEAFFGQGTRLTVV.

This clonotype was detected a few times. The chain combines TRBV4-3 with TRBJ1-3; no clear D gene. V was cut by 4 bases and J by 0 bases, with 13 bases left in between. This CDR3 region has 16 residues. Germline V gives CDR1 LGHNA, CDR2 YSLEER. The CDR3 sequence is CASSPAKGRSGNTIYF. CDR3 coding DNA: TGCGCCAGCAGCCCTGCGAAGGGCCGCTCTGGAAACACCATATATTTT.

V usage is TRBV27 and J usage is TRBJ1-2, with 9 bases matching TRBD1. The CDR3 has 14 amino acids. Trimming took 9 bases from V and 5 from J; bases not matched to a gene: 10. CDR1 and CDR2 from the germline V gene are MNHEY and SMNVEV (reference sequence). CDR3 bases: TGTGCCAGTGGGACAGGGTCTAGTGGATATGGCTACACCTTC. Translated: CASGTGSSGYGYTF.

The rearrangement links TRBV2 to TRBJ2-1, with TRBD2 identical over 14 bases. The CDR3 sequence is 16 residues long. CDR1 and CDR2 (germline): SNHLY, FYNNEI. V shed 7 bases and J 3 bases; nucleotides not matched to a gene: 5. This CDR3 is CASTHGLAGGYNEQFF. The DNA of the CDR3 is TGTGCCAGCACGCACGGACTAGCGGGGGGCTACAATGAGCAGTTCTTC. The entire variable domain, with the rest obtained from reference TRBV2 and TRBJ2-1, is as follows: EPEVTQTPSHQVTQMGQEVILRCVPISNHLYFYWYRQILGQKVEFLVSFYNNEISEKSEIFDDQFSVERPDGSNFTLKIRSTKLEDSAMYFCASTHGLAGGYNEQFFGPGTRLTVL.

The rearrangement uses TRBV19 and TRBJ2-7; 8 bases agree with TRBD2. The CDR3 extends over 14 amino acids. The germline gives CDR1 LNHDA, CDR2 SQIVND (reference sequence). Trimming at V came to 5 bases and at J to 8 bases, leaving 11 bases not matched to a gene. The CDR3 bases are TGTGCCAGTAGTCTCCAGCGGGAGTTATATAAGCAGTACTTC. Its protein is CASSLQRELYKQYF.

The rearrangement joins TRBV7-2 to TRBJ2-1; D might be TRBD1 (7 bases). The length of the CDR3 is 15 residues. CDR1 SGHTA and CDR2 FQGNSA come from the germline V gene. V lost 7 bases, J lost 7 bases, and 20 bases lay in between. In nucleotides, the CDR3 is TGTGCCAGCATCTGGGGGCAGGGGGGCATTAATGAGCAGTTCTTC. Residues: CASIWGQGGINEQFF.

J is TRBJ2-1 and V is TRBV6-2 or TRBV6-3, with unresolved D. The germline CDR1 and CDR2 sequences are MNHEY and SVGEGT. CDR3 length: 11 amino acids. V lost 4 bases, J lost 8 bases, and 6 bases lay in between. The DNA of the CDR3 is TGTGCCAGCAGTTCCCGCCATGAGCAGTTCTTC. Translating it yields CASSSRHEQFF.

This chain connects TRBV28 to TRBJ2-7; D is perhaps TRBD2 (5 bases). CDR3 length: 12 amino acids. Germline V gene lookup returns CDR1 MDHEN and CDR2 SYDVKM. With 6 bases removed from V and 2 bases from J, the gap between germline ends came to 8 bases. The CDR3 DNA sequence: TGTGCCAGCAGATTCGGGGCCTACGAGCAGTACTTC. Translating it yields CASRFGAYEQYF.

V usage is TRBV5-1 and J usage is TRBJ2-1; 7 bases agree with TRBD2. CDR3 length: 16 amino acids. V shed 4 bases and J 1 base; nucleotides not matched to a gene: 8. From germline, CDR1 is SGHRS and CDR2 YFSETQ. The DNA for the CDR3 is TGCGCCAGCAGCAGCGGGACTCTCGCTTCCTACAATGAGCAGTTCTTC. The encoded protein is CASSSGTLASYNEQFF. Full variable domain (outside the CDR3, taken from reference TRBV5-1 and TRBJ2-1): KAGVTQTPRYLIKTRGQQVTLSCSPISGHRSVSWYQQTPGQGLQFLFEYFSETQRNKGNFPGRFSGRQFSNSRSEMNVSTLELGDSALYLCASSSGTLASYNEQFFGPGTRLTVL.